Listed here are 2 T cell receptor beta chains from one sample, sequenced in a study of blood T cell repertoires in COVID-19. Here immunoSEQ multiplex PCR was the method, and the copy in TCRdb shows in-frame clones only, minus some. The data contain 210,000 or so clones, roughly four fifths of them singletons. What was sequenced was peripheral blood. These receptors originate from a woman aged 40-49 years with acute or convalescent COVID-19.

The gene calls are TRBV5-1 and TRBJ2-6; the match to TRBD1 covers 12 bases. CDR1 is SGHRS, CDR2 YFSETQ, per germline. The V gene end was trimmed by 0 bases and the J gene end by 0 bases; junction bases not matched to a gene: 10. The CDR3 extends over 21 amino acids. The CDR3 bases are TGCGCCAGCAGCTTGGGATTTCTGGGGACAGGGGGCGTCTCTGGGGCCAACGTCCTGACTTTC. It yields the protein CASSLGFLGTGGVSGANVLTF.

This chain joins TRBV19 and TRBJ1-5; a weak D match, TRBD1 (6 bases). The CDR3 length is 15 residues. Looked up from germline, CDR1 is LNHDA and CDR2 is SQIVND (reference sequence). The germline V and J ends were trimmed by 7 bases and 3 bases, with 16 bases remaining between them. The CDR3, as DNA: TGTGCCAGTACTGCCCCTCCGGGACACAATCAGCCCCAGCATTTT. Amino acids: CASTAPPGHNQPQHF.